This T cell receptor (beta chain) was sequenced in a study of T cell repertoires in cytomegalovirus infection. In the study overall: CMV infection together with matching HLA type was indicated by public TCR beta signatures.

TCRdb re-called the reads with MiXCR, one entry per CDR3 protein. Counted here are about 920,000 distinct CDR3 sequences, more than 25% occurring once; the ten biggest clones make up about 14%. Study-level findings and limits: HLA-C-restricted TCR beta clonotypes specific for CMV led the ex vivo response. The cumulative frequency of public TCR beta families identified carriers of CMV plus the relevant HLA.

The ends were cut back, 3 bases at V and 7 bases at J, with 10 bases in the middle. Per the germline V gene, CDR1 is LGHDT and CDR2 is YNNKEL (reference sequence). CDR3 length: 13 residues. Worth noting for this clonotype: Its specificity is not known.

The sample here was cultured CD8+ T cells from PBMCs, taken from culture after CMV antigen stimulation. The receptor was isolated from a human donor in good health (CMV status not recorded). Some clones in this sample may be carry-over from other donors' samples. The rearrangement joins TRBV3-1 to TRBJ2-1; D remains ambiguous. The CDR3 sequence: CASSHITRNEQFF. The CDR3 DNA sequence: TGTGCCAGCAGCCATATCACAAGGAATGAGCAGTTCTTC.